This T cell receptor (beta chain) was sequenced during a study of beta chain features in type 1 diabetes. Study-wide results and limits: Significant though moderate, a shortening of TCRB CDR3s appeared in all four CD4+ subsets of Type 1 diabetes patients.

The sequenced template was cDNA made from the entire isolated RNA. TCRdb's copy holds only in-frame clones and misses some; the assay was immunoSEQ multiplex PCR. The sample has 240,000 or so clones, just over 20% seen once. This clone was counted only a few times. Its antigen remains unidentified. Sequencing was done on a sample of naive CD4+ T cells from blood. This TCR was sampled from a woman aged 35 to 49 with type 1 diabetes.

Here the CDR3 reads CASSLGLLNTGELFF. CDR3 nucleotides: TGTGCCAGCAGCTTAGGGCTCCTGAACACCGGGGAGCTGTTTTTT. V is TRBV7-2 and J is TRBJ2-2; the D is unclear. Germline lookup yields CDR1 SGHTA and CDR2 FQGNSA. There are 15 residues in the CDR3. Between the trimmed V and J ends, which lost 1 base and 1 base, there was a span of 7 bases.